This TCR beta chain was recovered during a study of T-cell reconstitution after alpha-beta-depleted transplantation in children. This clonotype was recorded at least ten times. Researchers prepared the TCRbeta library using unique molecular identifiers, the study reports. TCRdb reanalysed the PCR reads using MiXCR and keeps one entry per CDR3 protein. The sample has 90,000 to 130,000 distinct CDR3 sequences; about 9.3% are singletons. From germline, CDR1 is SQVTM and CDR2 ANQGSEA. The CDR3 runs to 12 residues. Trimming at V came to 4 bases and at J to 4 bases, leaving 2 bases not matched to a gene. Specimen: PBMCs, collected before TCRalphabeta/CD19-depleted stem cell transplant. This chain connects TRBV29-1 to TRBJ2-5, with TRBD2 matching 8 bases. This clonotype was sampled from a boy aged 2 to 10 with acute lymphoblastic leukemia, due to receive a stem cell transplant. The CDR3 sequence: CSVGLAGETQYF. The CDR3 nucleotides read TGCAGCGTTGGGCTAGCGGGAGAGACCCAGTACTTC.